What follows are 25 T cell receptor beta chains derived from one specimen sequenced in a study of CD8 T cells in Susac syndrome. It was with random hexamers that about 0.45 to 1 ug RNA was reverse transcribed. One entry per CDR3 protein results from TCRdb running MiXCR on the immunoSEQ multiplex PCR reads. The profile shows 170,000 or so distinct CDR3 sequences, 90% to 95% of them singletons. Sequencing was done on a sample of CD8+ T cells from PBMCs. These receptors originate from a human donor with multiple sclerosis.

This sequence joins TRBV7-9 and TRBJ2-5, with TRBD2 as a possible D gene (6 bases). The germline V and J ends were trimmed by 6 bases and 5 bases, with 19 bases remaining between them. The CDR3 sequence is 15 residues long. Germline values: CDR1 SEHNR, CDR2 FQNEAQ (reference sequence). In nucleotides, the CDR3 is TGTGCCAGCAGACCCGACGGCGCGGGGAGGGAGACCCAGTACTTC. Its protein is CASRPDGAGRETQYF.

The V and J genes are TRBV5-1 and TRBJ2-1, with TRBD2 as a possible D gene (5 bases). V was clipped by 2 bases and J by 2 bases, with 11 bases between them. The CDR3 contains 15 residues. Germline V gives CDR1 SGHRS, CDR2 YFSETQ. The CDR3 DNA reads TGCGCCAGCAGCTTTAGCCCCGGGACCTACAATGAGCAGTTCTTC. It yields the protein CASSFSPGTYNEQFF.

V usage is TRBV7-8 and J usage is TRBJ2-1; D not certain. The CDR3 extends over 16 amino acids. Germline assignment: CDR1 SGHVS and CDR2 FQNEAQ. Trimming shortened V by 1 base and J by 8 bases, and 18 bases separated the two germline ends. The CDR3 sequence: CASSLGYGRSSDEQFF. The CDR3 DNA is TGTGCCAGCAGCTTAGGATACGGTAGGAGTAGTGATGAGCAGTTCTTC.

In its sample, this clonotype was seen once. This rearrangement joins TRBV20-1 to TRBJ1-1; TRBD1 is a possible D gene (6 bases). The CDR3 has 13 amino acids. V was cut by 7 bases and J by 2 bases, with 14 bases left in between. Germline CDR1 DFQATT, CDR2 SNEGSKA (reference sequence). DNA for the CDR3: TGCAGTGTTAGGACAGTTGCCAACACTGAAGCTTTCTTT. Translated, it gives CSVRTVANTEAFF.

This clonotype has just a few counts. This chain joins TRBV11-2 and TRBJ2-1; no clear D. Germline V gene sequence: CDR1 SGHAT, CDR2 FQNNGV. The CDR3 has 14 amino acids. V was trimmed by 1 base and J by 3 bases, leaving 7 bases between them. The CDR3 spells CASSLGRLYNEQFF. CDR3 sequence (DNA): TGTGCCAGCAGCTTAGGGCGCCTCTACAATGAGCAGTTCTTC.

V gene TRBV29-1 combines with J gene TRBJ1-2; TRBD1 matches 10 bases. V shed 6 bases, J shed 4 bases, and the junction held 5 bases outside the gene matches. Germline values: CDR1 SQVTM, CDR2 ANQGSEA. The CDR3 contains 13 residues. The CDR3 reads CSVLTGGPYGYTF. CDR3 coding DNA: TGCAGCGTCCTGACAGGGGGCCCCTATGGCTACACCTTC. The variable domain in full, completed from reference TRBV29-1 and TRBJ1-2, reads SAVISQKPSRDICQRGTSLTIQCQVDSQVTMMFWYRQQPGQSLTLIATANQGSEATYESGFVIDKFPISRPNLTFSTLTVSNMSPEDSSIYLCSVLTGGPYGYTFGSGTRLTVV.

The chain couples TRBV15 to TRBJ2-1, with D unresolved. Germline V gives CDR1 LNHNV, CDR2 YYDKDF (reference sequence). The CDR3 sequence is 13 residues long. Trimming cost V 5 bases and J 3 bases, with 8 bases left between them. The CDR3 sequence is CATSATIYNEQFF. The CDR3 DNA follows: TGTGCCACCAGCGCGACCATCTACAATGAGCAGTTCTTC.

The chain employs TRBV7-9 and TRBJ1-2, with a tentative D call TRBD1 (6 bases). CDR3 length: 14 amino acids. Germline CDR1 is SEHNR and CDR2 is FQNEAQ (reference sequence). Trimming cost V 5 bases and J 5 bases, with 15 bases left between them. This chain's CDR3 is CASSAPGGVYGYTF. The CDR3 nucleotides are TGTGCCAGCAGCGCGCCGGGGGGCGTTTATGGCTACACCTTC.

This CDR3 reads CASSPLPNNEQFF. In DNA, the CDR3 is TGTGCCAGCAGCCCCCTCCCAAACAATGAGCAGTTCTTC. V is TRBV11-2 and J is TRBJ2-1; no firm D call. The germline gives CDR1 SGHAT, CDR2 FQNNGV. The CDR3 totals 13 residues. The V end lost 5 bases, the J end lost 5 bases, and 10 bases lay between the germline ends.

The V and J genes are TRBV29-1 and TRBJ2-5; D is possibly TRBD1 or TRBD2 (5 bases each). Germline lookup yields CDR1 SQVTM and CDR2 ANQGSEA. There are 13 residues in the CDR3. Trimming stripped 3 bases from V and 1 base from J, with 9 bases between. Here the CDR3 reads CSVDSGTQETQYF. CDR3 in DNA: TGCAGCGTTGACTCCGGGACCCAAGAGACCCAGTACTTC.

The chain's CDR3 is CASSGDRGLDIQYF. CDR3 sequence (DNA): TGTGCCAGCAGCGGGGACAGGGGATTGGACATTCAGTACTTC. V gene TRBV5-6 combines with J gene TRBJ2-4, with 10 bases that match TRBD1. The CDR3 is 14 residues long. Germline CDR1 SGHDT, CDR2 YYEEEE. V trimming: 4 bases; J trimming: 8 bases; junction bases outside the gene matches: 6.

The CDR3 DNA follows: TGTGCCAGCCTCACGGAGGGAGAGCAGTACTTC. Encoded protein: CASLTEGEQYF. This chain links TRBV25-1 with TRBJ2-7, with D tentatively TRBD2 (6 bases). V dropped 8 bases and J dropped 7 bases, with 12 bases sitting between them. Germline lookup yields CDR1 MGHDK and CDR2 SYGVNS. The CDR3 contains 11 residues.

V and J are TRBV28 and TRBJ1-2; no definite D call. The V gene's germline CDR1 is MDHEN and CDR2 SYDVKM. V was shortened by 3 bases and J by 8 bases, with 10 bases between the two germline ends. This CDR3 is built from 12 residues. CDR3 DNA: TGTGCCAGCAGTTTGGGGAGGCAGGGCTACACCTTC. Its protein is CASSLGRQGYTF.

The chain couples TRBV27 to TRBJ2-7; 8 bases align to TRBD2. V shed 5 bases, J shed 2 bases, and the junction held 8 bases outside the gene matches. The CDR3 has 15 amino acids. CDR1 is MNHEY, CDR2 SMNVEV, per germline (reference sequence). The CDR3 is CASSEVAGSTYEQYF. For the CDR3, the DNA is TGTGCCAGCAGTGAAGTAGCGGGATCTACCTACGAGCAGTACTTC.

The table lists this clonotype with a count of one. This chain connects TRBV7-9 to TRBJ1-2; D might be TRBD1 (5 bases). The CDR3 runs to 14 residues. Trimming removed 2 bases at V and 3 bases at J, with 10 bases between. Germline V gives CDR1 SEHNR, CDR2 FQNEAQ (reference sequence). CDR3 nucleotide sequence: TGTGCCAGCAGCTTAACCTCAGGGCACTATGGCTACACCTTC. Translation gives CASSLTSGHYGYTF.

The sample holds one count of this clonotype. The J gene is TRBJ2-5, the V gene TRBV3-1; D remains ambiguous. This CDR3 has 15 amino acids. Germline-derived CDR1 and CDR2 are LGHDT and YNNKEL (reference sequence). The germline V and J ends were trimmed by 1 base and 5 bases, with 14 bases remaining between them. CDR3 residues: CASSQGTSTWETQYF. The CDR3 DNA reads TGTGCCAGCAGCCAAGGGACCTCAACTTGGGAGACCCAGTACTTC.

The chain has TRBV2 and TRBJ2-4, with D perhaps TRBD1 or TRBD2 (6 bases each). CDR3 size: 13 residues. V was pared by 10 bases and J by 13 bases, with 23 bases between. Germline V gene sequence: CDR1 SNHLY, CDR2 FYNNEI. The CDR3, as DNA: TGTGCCACCGAAATGACGCGGGACACATCACAGTACTTC. It yields the protein CATEMTRDTSQYF.

The V and J genes are TRBV2 and TRBJ2-1, with TRBD2 matching over 10 bases. J gave up 10 bases and V 9 bases, and 3 bases lay outside the gene matches. Germline CDR1 SNHLY, CDR2 FYNNEI. This CDR3 comprises 11 residues. The CDR3 region has the DNA TGTGCCAGGCGACTAGCGGGCGAGCAGTTCTTC. Translation gives CARRLAGEQFF.

The chain links TRBV11-2 to TRBJ2-7; weak D call: TRBD1 (5 bases). The CDR3 length is 15 residues. Germline CDR1 and CDR2: SGHAT and FQNNGV. V was shortened by 2 bases and J by 4 bases, with 15 bases between the two germline ends. This CDR3 is CASSLKGIQVYEQYF. As DNA, the CDR3 is TGTGCCAGCAGCTTAAAGGGGATACAGGTTTACGAGCAGTACTTC.

The chain links TRBV6-5 to TRBJ2-5, with TRBD2 matching over 7 bases. CDR3 length: 12 amino acids. Trimming removed 7 bases from V and 5 bases from J; junction bases left unmatched: 4. Germline V gene sequence: CDR1 MNHEY, CDR2 SVGAGI. The CDR3 loop is CASNGLDETQYF. CDR3 coding DNA: TGTGCCAGCAACGGACTAGACGAGACCCAGTACTTC.

This sequence joins TRBV6-6 and TRBJ1-1; a possible D gene is TRBD1 (5 bases). V lost 5 bases, J lost 3 bases, and 19 bases lay in between. The CDR3 has 16 amino acids. From germline, CDR1 is MNHNY and CDR2 SVGAGI (reference sequence). The CDR3 DNA reads TGTGCCAGCAGTCGAGGTTTTCTCGGGGCGGACACTGAAGCTTTCTTT. Its translation: CASSRGFLGADTEAFF.

DNA for the CDR3: TGTGCCAGCAGTTTATCAGGGGCCTACGAGCAGTACTTC. Protein: CASSLSGAYEQYF. The chain joins TRBV27 to TRBJ2-7; D is possibly TRBD1 (5 bases). Trimming shortened V by 0 bases and J by 2 bases, and 5 bases separated the two germline ends. The CDR3 length is 13 residues. Germline V gene data show CDR1 as MNHEY and CDR2 as SMNVEV (reference sequence).

The rearrangement uses TRBV13 and TRBJ1-2; a possible D gene is TRBD1 (5 bases). The germline V and J ends were trimmed by 4 bases and 2 bases, with 14 bases remaining between them. From germline, CDR1 is PRHDT and CDR2 FYEKMQ (reference sequence). The CDR3 covers 15 residues. CDR3: CASSSTGQENYGYTF. The CDR3 DNA sequence: TGTGCCAGCAGCTCCACGGGGCAGGAGAACTATGGCTACACCTTC.

The gene calls are TRBV27 and TRBJ2-6, with 7 bases aligning to TRBD1. The J segment lost 5 bases and the V segment lost 6 bases, leaving 10 bases of the junction unmatched. Germline assignment: CDR1 MNHEY and CDR2 SMNVEV (reference sequence). The CDR3 is made up of 16 amino acids. CDR3 residues: CASSRLGGFWANVLTF. CDR3 bases: TGTGCCAGCAGCCGCCTAGGGGGCTTCTGGGCCAACGTCCTGACTTTC.

The V call is TRBV7-2, the J call TRBJ2-1, with D perhaps TRBD2 (6 bases). Trimming stripped 4 bases from V and 4 bases from J, with 14 bases between. Germline CDR1 and CDR2: SGHTA and FQGNSA. The CDR3 sequence is 15 residues long. This CDR3 reads CASSSTGTSYNEQFF. The CDR3 bases are TGTGCCAGCAGCTCAACCGGGACTTCGTACAATGAGCAGTTCTTC.